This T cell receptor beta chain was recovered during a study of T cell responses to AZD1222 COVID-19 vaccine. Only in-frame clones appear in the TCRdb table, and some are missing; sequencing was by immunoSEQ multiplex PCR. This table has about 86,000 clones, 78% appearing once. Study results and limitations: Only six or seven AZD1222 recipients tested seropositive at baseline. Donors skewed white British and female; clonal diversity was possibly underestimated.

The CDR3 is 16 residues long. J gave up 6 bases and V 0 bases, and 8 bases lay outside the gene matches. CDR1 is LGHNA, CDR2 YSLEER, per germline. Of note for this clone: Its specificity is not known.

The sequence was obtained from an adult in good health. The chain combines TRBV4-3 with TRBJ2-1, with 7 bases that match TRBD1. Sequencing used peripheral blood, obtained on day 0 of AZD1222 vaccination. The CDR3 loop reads CASSQEWGQHPNEQFF. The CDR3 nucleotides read TGCGCCAGCAGCCAAGAGTGGGGACAGCACCCCAATGAGCAGTTCTTC.